The 20 T cell receptor beta chains below all came from one sample that was sequenced in a study of blood T cells in healthy people across ages. Through a sample-barcoded 5' primer and a J-beta primer mix, a second PCR was run for roughly 6 to 11 cycles. Each CDR3 protein gets one entry after TCRdb re-called the 5' RACE reads with MiXCR. The sample has about 800,000 distinct CDR3 sequences; roughly 50% are singletons. Sequencing used blood. These receptors originate from a young man in good health.

The V and J genes are TRBV7-9 and TRBJ2-1, with TRBD2 as a possible D gene (7 bases). Germline CDR1 reads SEHNR; CDR2 reads FQNEAQ (reference sequence). There are 12 residues in the CDR3. The V gene lost 8 bases and the J gene lost 7 bases, with 12 bases spanning the gap. The CDR3 sequence: CASGGAWNEQFF. CDR3 DNA: TGTGCCAGCGGGGGGGCGTGGAATGAGCAGTTCTTC.

This clonotype has at least ten counts. V is TRBV7-6 and J is TRBJ2-3, with 9 bases matching TRBD2. Germline CDR1 and CDR2: SGHVS and FNYEAQ. V was pared by 1 base and J by 4 bases, with 6 bases of the junction left unmatched. This CDR3 spans 16 amino acids. Here the CDR3 DNA reads TGTGCCAGCAGCTTAGTAGCGGGAGTTTACTCAGATACGCAGTATTTT. It is translated as CASSLVAGVYSDTQYF.

This clonotype was seen a handful of times. This rearrangement joins TRBV29-1 to TRBJ2-4; TRBD2 is a possible D gene (5 bases). Looked up from germline, CDR1 is SQVTM and CDR2 is ANQGSEA. Trimming took 4 bases from V and 3 from J, leaving 13 bases between them. The CDR3 is made up of 14 amino acids. CDR3 DNA: TGCAGCGTTGTAGGGAGTATGGGCAAAAACATTCAGTACTTC. It specifies CSVVGSMGKNIQYF.

The genes are TRBV12-3 or TRBV12-4 and TRBJ1-4; 8 bases fit TRBD1. J gave up 13 bases and V 5 bases, and 12 bases lay outside the gene matches. The CDR3 sequence is 14 residues long. In nucleotides, the CDR3 is TGTGCCAGCAGTCCCCGGACAGGGCATAGTAGACTGTTTTTT. Translated: CASSPRTGHSRLFF.

The chain recombines TRBV7-9 with TRBJ1-1; D is ambiguous. CDR1 is SEHNR, CDR2 FQNEAQ, per germline (reference sequence). V lost 4 bases and J lost 1, with 13 bases in between. The CDR3 contains 15 residues. CDR3 coding DNA: TGTGCCAGCAGCTATCCGGGAAGGACGAACACTGAAGCTTTCTTT. Amino acids: CASSYPGRTNTEAFF.

This clonotype was picked up a small number of times. The rearrangement links TRBV7-2 to TRBJ2-1; TRBD2 matches at 13 bases. Unmatched junction bases numbered 2, after V lost 7 bases and J lost 2 bases. The CDR3 length is 15 residues. Germline CDR1 SGHTA, CDR2 FQGNSA. The CDR3 nucleotides read TGTGCCAGCAAACTAGCGGGAGGGACCTACAATGAGCAGTTCTTC. Amino acid sequence: CASKLAGGTYNEQFF.

V gene TRBV20-1 combines with J gene TRBJ2-7, with a weak D call TRBD1 (5 bases). V dropped 3 bases and J dropped 3 bases, with 18 bases sitting between them. The CDR3 contains 15 residues. Germline CDR1 and CDR2: DFQATT and SNEGSKA (reference sequence). The CDR3 DNA sequence: TGCAGTGCTAGTCGCCCGGACACTGGATTCTACGAGCAGTACTTC. This codes for CSASRPDTGFYEQYF.

This clonotype was counted only a few times. The rearrangement links TRBV27 to TRBJ2-3; D gene uncertain. Trimming took off 5 bases at V and 5 bases at J, with 11 bases between the two ends. Germline V gene data show CDR1 as MNHEY and CDR2 as SMNVEV (reference sequence). The CDR3 is 13 amino acids. CDR3 amino acids: CASSLIRGDTQYF. The DNA of the CDR3 is TGTGCCAGCAGTCTCATCAGAGGAGATACGCAGTATTTT.

The sample holds one count of this clonotype. This chain links TRBV5-5 with TRBJ2-1; either TRBD1 or TRBD2 may fit D (7 bases each). The CDR3 is made up of 14 amino acids. The germline V gene encodes CDR1 SGHKS and CDR2 YYEKEE (reference sequence). Trimming shortened V by 5 bases and J by 9 bases, and 18 bases separated the two germline ends. CDR3 DNA: TGTGCCAGCAGTTGGGGGGGGTCAGGGGGTGAGCAGTTCTTC. Its translation is CASSWGGSGGEQFF.

This clonotype was picked up a small number of times. The chain links TRBV9 to TRBJ2-6, with D hard to call. This CDR3 is 15 amino acids long. Germline CDR1 and CDR2: SGDLS and YYNGEE. The V end lost 0 bases, the J end lost 1 base, and 5 bases lay between the germline ends. CDR3 loop: CASSVELSGANVLTF. CDR3 sequence (DNA): TGTGCCAGCAGCGTAGAGTTATCTGGGGCCAACGTCCTGACTTTC. Drawing the rest from reference TRBV9 and TRBJ2-6, the complete variable domain is DSGVTQTPKHLITATGQRVTLRCSPRSGDLSVYWYQQSLDQGLQFLIQYYNGEERAKGNILERFSAQQFPDLHSELNLSSLELGDSALYFCASSVELSGANVLTFGAGSRLTVL.

The J gene is TRBJ1-2, the V gene TRBV10-3; perhaps TRBD1 as D (5 bases). Germline V gives CDR1 ENHRY, CDR2 SYGVKD. V shed 0 bases and J shed 8 bases, with 19 bases lying between them. The CDR3 has 16 amino acids. DNA of the CDR3: TGTGCCATCAGTGAGTCGAAGCTCGGGACCGGCGGCGGCTACACCTTC. Translating gives CAISESKLGTGGGYTF.

This chain connects TRBV11-1 to TRBJ2-5, with D tentatively TRBD2 (5 bases). Trimming cost V 5 bases and J 5 bases, with 12 bases left between them. The germline gives CDR1 SGHAT, CDR2 FQDESV (reference sequence). CDR3 length: 13 residues. The CDR3 coding sequence is TGTGCCAGCAGCGCCTCACCGGGGGAGACCCAGTACTTC. Translated, it gives CASSASPGETQYF.

The V call is TRBV12-3 or TRBV12-4, the J call TRBJ1-6; maybe TRBD1 (6 bases). V was pared by 5 bases and J by 7 bases, with 12 bases between. The CDR3 sequence is 14 residues long. CDR3 region: CASSPTGLNSPLHF. The CDR3 nucleotides are TGTGCCAGCAGTCCTACAGGGTTGAATTCACCCCTCCACTTT.

This clonotype has just a few counts. The CDR3 DNA sequence: TGTGCCATCAGTGAGGCCGGGACAGGCCAAGAGACCCAGTACTTC. This translates into CAISEAGTGQETQYF. V usage is TRBV10-3 and J usage is TRBJ2-5; 8 nucleotides line up with TRBD1. The CDR3 has 15 residues. The V segment lost 2 bases and the J segment 1 base; nucleotides outside the gene matches: 3. CDR1 is ENHRY, CDR2 SYGVKD, per germline.

V and J are TRBV5-1 and TRBJ1-5; D unresolved. This CDR3 has 13 amino acids. V lost 1 base to trimming and J lost 12 bases, with 14 bases between them. Germline loops: CDR1 SGHRS, CDR2 YFSETQ. CDR3 sequence reads: CASSLNGYGNQHF. The CDR3 DNA follows: TGCGCCAGCAGCTTGAATGGATACGGCAACCAGCATTTT.

The chain employs TRBV9 and TRBJ2-5, with TRBD1 as a possible D gene (5 bases). The assigned J gene may be wrong: the sequence end matches TRBJ2-7 better. CDR3 length: 14 amino acids. The germline V gene has CDR1 SGDLS and CDR2 YYNGEE. CDR3 nucleotides: TGTGCCAGCAGCGTATCAACCACAGGCTACGAGCAGTACTTC. As protein: CASSVSTTGYEQYF.

This clonotype was detected a few times. The chain couples TRBV14 to TRBJ2-4; D is perhaps TRBD2 (7 bases). CDR1 and CDR2 from the germline V gene are SGHDN and FVKESK. The CDR3 is 20 amino acids. Deletions cut 0 bases from V and 4 bases from J, with 25 bases between. The DNA of the CDR3 is TGTGCCAGCAGCCAAGATCGTCGTGGGGGGGCTCCCCGTATTAAAAACATTCAGTACTTC. This codes for CASSQDRRGGAPRIKNIQYF. Drawing the rest from reference TRBV14 and TRBJ2-4, the complete variable domain is EAGVTQFPSHSVIEKGQTVTLRCDPISGHDNLYWYRRVMGKEIKFLLHFVKESKQDESGMPNNRFLAERTGGTYSTLKVQPAELEDSGVYFCASSQDRRGGAPRIKNIQYFGAGTRLSVL.

J is TRBJ2-5 and V is TRBV6-2 or TRBV6-3, with D perhaps TRBD2 (5 bases). Germline V gene lookup returns CDR1 MNHEY and CDR2 SVGEGT. Trimming stripped 2 bases from V and 4 bases from J, with 14 bases between. The CDR3 covers 15 residues. The CDR3 DNA reads TGTGCCAGCAGTTACCAGGAGGCAGCCCCAGAGACCCAGTACTTC. Translation: CASSYQEAAPETQYF.

The chain links TRBV20-1 to TRBJ2-1, with D tentatively TRBD2 (5 bases). Germline CDR1 reads DFQATT; CDR2 reads SNEGSKA (reference sequence). The CDR3 consists of 15 residues. V lost 5 bases, J lost 1 base, and 15 bases lay in between. The chain's CDR3 is CSASPFRRSYNEQFF. CDR3 DNA sequence: TGCAGTGCTTCCCCCTTCAGGAGGTCCTACAATGAGCAGTTCTTC.

This clonotype was recorded only once. CDR3 DNA: TGTGCCAGCAGTGGAAAGGGAGAGACCCAGTACTTC. As protein: CASSGKGETQYF. The rearrangement uses TRBV2 and TRBJ2-5; D is undetermined. The length of the CDR3 is 12 residues. Germline loops: CDR1 SNHLY, CDR2 FYNNEI. V was shortened by 4 bases and J by 4 bases, with 7 bases between the two germline ends.